This record looks at one T cell receptor (beta chain) sequence and its context. The data belong to a study of blood T cell repertoires in COVID-19. Across the whole study: Donors in the United States, Italy and Spain gave samples during acute or convalescent COVID-19. From T cells, B-cell-depleted T cells, or PBMCs came the material, which was cDNA or gDNA.

In the authors' workflow: Counts of nucleated cells, estimated from reference gene primer amplification, were obtained. The repertoire was sequenced with immunoSEQ multiplex PCR; TCRdb's copy has only in-frame clones and lacks some. V, J and clone size derive from that table, while D and trimming were established from the DNA sequence. The table has roughly 250,000 clones, about 89% seen once. In germline, CDR1 is SGDLS, CDR2 YYNGEE. V gave up 1 base and J gave up 10 bases, with 20 bases separating them. This CDR3 region has 15 residues. Material: peripheral blood. This sequence joins TRBV9 and TRBJ1-1, with unresolved D. This receptor was obtained from a man aged 30 to 39 with acute or convalescent COVID-19. The CDR3 region is CASSVLLPGLSAAFF. The CDR3 DNA follows: TGTGCCAGCAGCGTACTCCTTCCGGGTCTGTCTGCAGCTTTCTTT.